These T cell receptor beta chains were read from a single sample in a study of T cells in Graves' hyperthyroidism and ophthalmopathy. TCRdb re-called the multiplex PCR reads through MiXCR, storing one row per CDR3 protein. Found here are roughly 580,000 distinct CDR3 sequences, approximately 15% of them singletons; the top ten hold 5.5% to 7.5%. What was sequenced was blood. Receptor source: a woman in her twenties or thirties with Graves' hyperthyroidism that later progressed to Graves' ophthalmopathy. The CDR3 runs from the conserved cysteine through the conserved F or W. Each record gives: D gene, V gene, clone size, J gene, CDR3 DNA, CDR3 protein. D genes are given only for firm matches. A row's size may be missing; if present it is once, few, many or a size class.

-	TRBV27	few	TRBJ2-1	TGTGCCAGCAGTTCAGACAGAAATTACAATGAGCAGTTCTTC	CASSSDRNYNEQFF
-	TRBV7-3	-	TRBJ2-2	TGTGCCAGCAACTCCCCCGGGGGTGGCGGGGAGCTGTTTTTT	CASNSPGGGGELFF
-	TRBV27	many	TRBJ1-5	TGTGCCAGCAGTTTTTGTATAAAGGCTCAGCCCCAGCATTTT	CASSFCIKAQPQHF
-	TRBV27	many	TRBJ2-3	TGTGCCAGCAGTTTACAGGACAGAGTCACAGATACGCAGTATTTT	CASSLQDRVTDTQYF
-	TRBV12-3/TRBV12-4	few	TRBJ1-4	TGTGCCAGCAGCGCCGAAGTAACAGGGTTGGGTGAAAAACTGTTTTTT	CASSAEVTGLGEKLFF
-	TRBV18	many	TRBJ2-1	TGTGCCAGCTCACCCGCGGACGGTTCCTACAATGAGCAGTTCTTC	CASSPADGSYNEQFF
-	TRBV24-1	-	TRBJ1-5	TGTGCCACCAGTGATGGGGCCTATGAAAATCAGCCCCAGCATTTT	CATSDGAYENQPQHF
-	TRBV7-9	many	TRBJ2-7	TGTGCCAGCAGCCCGGACAGGACTAGCTCCTACGAGCAGTACTTC	CASSPDRTSSYEQYF
-	TRBV7-9	-	TRBJ2-7	TGTGCCAGCAGCTCCCCTCGGCTCCCTATCTCCTACGAGCAGTACTTC	CASSSPRLPISYEQYF
TRBD1	TRBV29-1	-	TRBJ1-1	TGCAGCGCAACTGGACAGGGAGAATGGTACACTGAAGCTTTCTTT	CSATGQGEWYTEAFF
-	TRBV27	many	TRBJ2-1	TGTGCCAGCAGTTTATTAACCAACAATGAGCAGTTCTTC	CASSLLTNNEQFF
-	TRBV19	many	TRBJ2-7	TGTGCCAGTAGTATAGTACGGGACTACGAGCAGTACTTC	CASSIVRDYEQYF
TRBD2	TRBV7-8	many	TRBJ2-1	TGTGCCAGCAGCGCGGGACTAGCTAACTACAATGAGCAGTTCTTC	CASSAGLANYNEQFF
-	TRBV5-1	few	TRBJ2-3	TGCGCCAGCAGCTTGGGGAAGAGGACAGATACGCAGTATTTT	CASSLGKRTDTQYF
TRBD1	TRBV12-3/TRBV12-4	-	TRBJ1-2	TGTGCCAGCAGTTTCCGACAGGGGGCGCGAGGCTACACCTTC	CASSFRQGARGYTF
-	TRBV2	many	TRBJ1-6	TGTGCCAGCAGTGAAGCGCTGGCCCATAATAATTCACCCCTCCACTTT	CASSEALAHNNSPLHF
-	TRBV29-1	-	TRBJ2-5	TGCAGCGTTGACAGGGCCGTCCAAGAGACCCAGTACTTC	CSVDRAVQETQYF
TRBD2	TRBV3-1	many	TRBJ2-1	TGTGCCAGCAGCCCTGCGGGACTAGCGGGACTCGCTGCCTACAATGAGCAGTTCTTC	CASSPAGLAGLAAYNEQFF
TRBD1	TRBV29-1	few	TRBJ1-6	TGCAGCGTTCGAGGACAGGGAGTTAATTCACCCCTCCACTTT	CSVRGQGVNSPLHF
-	TRBV6-2/TRBV6-3	many	TRBJ1-1	TGTGCCAGCAGTTACCCGGAAACAGCTGAAGCTTTCTTT	CASSYPETAEAFF
-	TRBV20-1	few	TRBJ2-7	TGCAGTGCTAGAGATTTGGCAGGGGACGAGCAGTACTTC	CSARDLAGDEQYF
TRBD2	TRBV7-2	many	TRBJ2-7	TGTGCCAGCAGCTTAGGGCGGGAGGGTCCCTACGAGCAGTACTTC	CASSLGREGPYEQYF